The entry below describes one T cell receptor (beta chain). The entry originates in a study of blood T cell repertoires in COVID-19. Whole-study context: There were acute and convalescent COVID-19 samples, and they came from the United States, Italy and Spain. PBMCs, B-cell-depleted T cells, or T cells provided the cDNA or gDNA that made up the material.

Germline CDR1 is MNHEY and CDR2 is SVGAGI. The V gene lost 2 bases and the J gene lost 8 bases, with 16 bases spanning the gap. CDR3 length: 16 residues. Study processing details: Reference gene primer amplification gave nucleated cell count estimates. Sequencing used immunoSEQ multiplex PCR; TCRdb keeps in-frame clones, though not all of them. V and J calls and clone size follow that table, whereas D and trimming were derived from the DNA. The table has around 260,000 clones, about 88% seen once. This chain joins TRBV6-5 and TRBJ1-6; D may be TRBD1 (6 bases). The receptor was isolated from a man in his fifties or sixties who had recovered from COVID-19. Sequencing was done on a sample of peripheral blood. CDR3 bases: TGTGCCAGCAGTTACCTAGGGGGTCCTATACATTCACCCCTCCACTTT. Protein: CASSYLGGPIHSPLHF.